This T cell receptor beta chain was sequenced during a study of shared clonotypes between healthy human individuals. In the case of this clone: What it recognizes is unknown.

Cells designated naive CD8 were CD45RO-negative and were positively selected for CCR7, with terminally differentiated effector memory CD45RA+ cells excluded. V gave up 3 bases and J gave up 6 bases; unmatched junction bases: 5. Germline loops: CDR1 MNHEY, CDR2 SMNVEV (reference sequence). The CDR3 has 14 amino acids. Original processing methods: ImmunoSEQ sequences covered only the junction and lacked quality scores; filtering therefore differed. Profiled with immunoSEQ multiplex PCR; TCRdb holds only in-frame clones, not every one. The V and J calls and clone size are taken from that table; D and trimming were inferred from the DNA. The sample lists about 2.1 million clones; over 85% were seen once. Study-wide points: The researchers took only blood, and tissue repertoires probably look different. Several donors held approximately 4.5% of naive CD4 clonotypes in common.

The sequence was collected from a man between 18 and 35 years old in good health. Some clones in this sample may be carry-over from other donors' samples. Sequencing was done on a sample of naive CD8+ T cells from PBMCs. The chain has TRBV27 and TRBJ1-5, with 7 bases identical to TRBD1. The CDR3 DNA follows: TGTGCCAGCAGTTTTACAGGGGCAAGTCAGCCCCAGCATTTT. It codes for CASSFTGASQPQHF.